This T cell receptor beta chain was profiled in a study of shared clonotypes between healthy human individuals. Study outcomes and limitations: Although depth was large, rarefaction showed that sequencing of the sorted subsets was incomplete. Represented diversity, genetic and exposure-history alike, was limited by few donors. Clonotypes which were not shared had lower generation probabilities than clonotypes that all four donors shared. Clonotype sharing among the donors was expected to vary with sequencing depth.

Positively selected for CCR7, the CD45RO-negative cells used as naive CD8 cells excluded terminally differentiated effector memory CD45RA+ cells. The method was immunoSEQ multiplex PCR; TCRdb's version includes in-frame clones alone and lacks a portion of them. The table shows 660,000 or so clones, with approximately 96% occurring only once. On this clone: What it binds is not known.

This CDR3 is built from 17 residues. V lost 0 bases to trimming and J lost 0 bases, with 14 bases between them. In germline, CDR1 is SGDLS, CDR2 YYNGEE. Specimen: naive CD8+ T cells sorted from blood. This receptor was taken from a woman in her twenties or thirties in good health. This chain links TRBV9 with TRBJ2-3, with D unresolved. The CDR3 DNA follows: TGTGCCAGCAGCGTAGCTACGGAAGGCCTTAGCACAGATACGCAGTATTTT. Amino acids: CASSVATEGLSTDTQYF. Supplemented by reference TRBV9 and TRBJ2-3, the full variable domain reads DSGVTQTPKHLITATGQRVTLRCSPRSGDLSVYWYQQSLDQGLQFLIQYYNGEERAKGNILERFSAQQFPDLHSELNLSSLELGDSALYFCASSVATEGLSTDTQYFGPGTRLTVL.